A single sample gave rise to the 30 T cell receptor beta chains below, sequenced in a study of cytomegalovirus exposure and HLA in healthy donors. This PCR relied on a set of 60 Vbeta primers and 13 Jbeta primers. Method: immunoSEQ multiplex PCR; TCRdb's copy keeps in-frame clones and lacks some. The sample carries some 20,000 clones, 60% to 80% recorded once. The sequencing input was PBMCs. Source of these receptors: a man between 18 and 29 years old in good health and CMV-seronegative.

The chain links TRBV4-1 to TRBJ1-3, with a possible D match to TRBD1 (5 bases). Trimming shortened V by 0 bases and J by 4 bases, and 10 bases separated the two germline ends. The germline CDR1 and CDR2 sequences are MGHRA and YSYEKL. The CDR3 runs 15 residues. DNA for the CDR3: TGCGCCAGCAGCCAAGAGGCAGGGATCGGAAACACCATATATTTT. This codes for CASSQEAGIGNTIYF.

The chain combines TRBV29-1 with TRBJ1-1; D may be TRBD1 (5 bases). The germline V gene encodes CDR1 SQVTM and CDR2 ANQGSEA. Trimming removed 3 bases from V and 12 bases from J, with 14 bases in between. This CDR3 spans 11 amino acids. Here the CDR3 reads CSVEGGGKSFF. The CDR3 nucleotides are TGCAGCGTTGAGGGCGGGGGTAAGTCTTTCTTT.

The rearrangement uses TRBV10-3 and TRBJ2-3, with 8 bases aligning to TRBD2. Germline loops: CDR1 ENHRY, CDR2 SYGVKD. The CDR3 covers 13 residues. Trimming cost V 5 bases and J 6 bases; bases outside gene matches: 4. CDR3 loop: CAISSREGDTQYF. CDR3 nucleotides: TGTGCCATCAGTAGTCGGGAGGGTGATACGCAGTATTTT.

This clone occurred once. The V gene is TRBV29-1, the J gene TRBJ2-5, with 7 bases fitting TRBD1. V dropped 7 bases and J dropped 7; count of bases not matched to a gene: 18. The CDR3 extends over 15 amino acids. Germline CDR1 and CDR2: SQVTM and ANQGSEA. The CDR3 here is CSASTGPEKGATQYF. The CDR3 region has the DNA TGCAGCGCGTCGACAGGTCCGGAAAAGGGGGCGACCCAGTACTTC.

The V call is TRBV9, the J call TRBJ1-1, with 9 bases lining up with TRBD1. Per germline, CDR1 SGDLS and CDR2 YYNGEE. This CDR3 is 16 amino acids long. After removal of 3 bases from V and 0 bases from J, the junction contained 6 bases not matched to a gene. CDR3: CASSAMGQGVNTEAFF. The CDR3 DNA follows: TGTGCCAGCAGCGCCATGGGACAGGGAGTGAACACTGAAGCTTTCTTT.

This sequence joins TRBV29-1 and TRBJ1-1; D is ambiguous. V dropped 2 bases and J dropped 1 base, with 5 bases sitting between them. This CDR3 region has 12 residues. Germline V lookup: CDR1 SQVTM, CDR2 ANQGSEA. CDR3 nucleotide sequence: TGCAGCGTTGAAAATCAGAACACTGAAGCTTTCTTT. Its translation is CSVENQNTEAFF. The full variable domain, with the rest looked up from reference TRBV29-1 and TRBJ1-1, is SAVISQKPSRDICQRGTSLTIQCQVDSQVTMMFWYRQQPGQSLTLIATANQGSEATYESGFVIDKFPISRPNLTFSTLTVSNMSPEDSSIYLCSVENQNTEAFFGQGTRLTVV.

The rearrangement joins TRBV13 to TRBJ1-6; 8 bases map to TRBD1. Germline values: CDR1 PRHDT, CDR2 FYEKMQ (reference sequence). V was pared by 1 base and J by 9 bases, with 17 bases of the junction left unmatched. This CDR3 contains 19 residues. The DNA of the CDR3 is TGTGCCAGCAGCTTAGTACGGACAGGGAGGCCTGTCGTCGGTTCACCCCTCCACTTT. Translated, it gives CASSLVRTGRPVVGSPLHF.

This chain connects TRBV7-9 to TRBJ1-2, with a tentative D call TRBD1 (6 bases). Germline lookup yields CDR1 SEHNR and CDR2 FQNEAQ (reference sequence). Trimming stripped 3 bases from V and 6 bases from J, with 20 bases between. CDR3 size: 16 residues. The CDR3 nucleotides read TGTGCCAGCAGCTTGGGACAAGTCATCCCCATAGATGGCTACACCTTC. Protein sequence: CASSLGQVIPIDGYTF.

This clone was seen a handful of times. The chain recombines TRBV6-5 with TRBJ1-3; D is uncertain. Trimming cost V 4 bases and J 0 bases, with 10 bases left between them. Germline CDR1 MNHEY, CDR2 SVGAGI. There are 15 residues in the CDR3. The CDR3 protein is CASSWQVDSGNTIYF. The CDR3 region has the DNA TGTGCCAGCAGTTGGCAGGTCGACTCTGGAAACACCATATATTTT.

This clone came up a few times. The chain uses TRBV6-1 and TRBJ1-1; no clear D. Trimming took 6 bases from V and 2 from J, leaving 4 bases between them. Per germline, CDR1 MNHNS and CDR2 SASEGT. The CDR3 totals 11 residues. The DNA of the CDR3 is TGTGCCAGCAGCGTAAACACTGAAGCTTTCTTT. This translates into CASSVNTEAFF.

The chain is built from TRBV6-5 and TRBJ2-7; D might be TRBD2 (5 bases). The CDR3 spans 16 residues. V was trimmed by 2 bases and J by 0 bases, leaving 14 bases between them. CDR1 is MNHEY, CDR2 SVGAGI, per germline. The chain's CDR3 is CASSYTQAGYSYEQYF. The CDR3 coding sequence is TGTGCCAGCAGTTACACCCAGGCGGGTTACTCCTACGAGCAGTACTTC.

Here the CDR3 reads CSVYRVGGYTF. The CDR3 DNA follows: TGCAGCGTCTACAGGGTCGGTGGCTACACCTTC. The chain carries TRBV29-1 and TRBJ1-2, with a possible D match to TRBD1 (6 bases). The CDR3 extends over 11 amino acids. Germline values: CDR1 SQVTM, CDR2 ANQGSEA. V was pared by 6 bases and J by 7 bases, with 12 bases between.

The CDR3 DNA reads as TGTGCCAGCAGCGTAGTCGCCTCTAGCATGGGCGAGCAGTACTTC. It codes for CASSVVASSMGEQYF. This chain connects TRBV9 to TRBJ2-7; tentatively, D is TRBD2 (5 bases). The V and J ends lost 0 bases and 6 bases respectively, with 16 bases between them. The CDR3 totals 15 residues. Germline V lookup: CDR1 SGDLS, CDR2 YYNGEE.

Only a few counts were recorded for this clone. The chain is built from TRBV27 and TRBJ2-7; no firm D call. Germline-derived CDR1 and CDR2 are MNHEY and SMNVEV (reference sequence). The V end was cut by 4 bases, the J end by 0 bases, with 7 bases between. CDR3 length equals 13 residues. The CDR3 protein is CASSWSPSYEQYF. CDR3 bases: TGTGCCAGCAGTTGGAGCCCCTCCTACGAGCAGTACTTC.

This sequence joins TRBV7-9 and TRBJ1-1; 7 bases fit TRBD1. The V and J ends lost 5 bases and 5 bases, in that order; junction bases with no gene match: 2. The germline V gene encodes CDR1 SEHNR and CDR2 FQNEAQ (reference sequence). The CDR3 covers 12 residues. The CDR3 DNA reads as TGTGCCAGCAGCCTCAGGGGGACTGAAGCTTTCTTT. It encodes CASSLRGTEAFF.

This chain uses TRBV9 with TRBJ2-1; D may be TRBD2 (5 bases). The CDR3 runs 15 residues. Germline lookup yields CDR1 SGDLS and CDR2 YYNGEE. V lost 0 bases to trimming and J lost 8 bases, with 15 bases between them. In nucleotides, the CDR3 is TGTGCCAGCAGCGTAGGAGGACTCCTTCACGATGAGCAGTTCTTC. Translation gives CASSVGGLLHDEQFF.

V and J are TRBV6-5 and TRBJ1-2, with a possible D match to TRBD1 (5 bases). The ends were cut back, 8 bases at V and 2 bases at J, with 9 bases in the middle. CDR3 size: 12 residues. The germline V gene has CDR1 MNHEY and CDR2 SVGAGI. This CDR3 is CASGKGNYGYTF. CDR3 nucleotide sequence: TGTGCCAGCGGCAAGGGGAACTATGGCTACACCTTC.

This sequence joins TRBV6-5 and TRBJ1-1; D not certain. Germline CDR1 MNHEY, CDR2 SVGAGI. The ends were cut back, 6 bases at V and 4 bases at J, with 15 bases in the middle. The CDR3 is 14 residues long. As DNA, the CDR3 is TGTGCCAGCAGCCCGCCAGGAGGATTCACTGAAGCTTTCTTT. It is translated as CASSPPGGFTEAFF.

This clone was counted only a few times. The rearrangement joins TRBV6-1 to TRBJ1-5, with D uncertain. V lost 10 bases and J 4 bases, leaving 14 bases between the germline ends. The CDR3 runs 13 residues. The germline CDR1 and CDR2 sequences are MNHNS and SASEGT. The CDR3 DNA is TGTGCCACCACCCCCGCCGGGAATCAGCCCCAGCATTTT. Residues: CATTPAGNQPQHF.

The chain links TRBV6-5 to TRBJ1-2; D is undetermined. This CDR3 region has 13 residues. Germline CDR1 reads MNHEY; CDR2 reads SVGAGI. Trimming stripped 9 bases from V and 4 bases from J, with 15 bases between. CDR3 loop: CASRVSGVYGYTF. Here the CDR3 DNA reads TGTGCCAGTCGGGTTTCGGGAGTCTATGGCTACACCTTC.

The V gene is TRBV6-5, the J gene TRBJ1-1; TRBD1 agrees at 10 bases. Germline loops: CDR1 MNHEY, CDR2 SVGAGI. The ends lost 6 bases at V and 5 bases at J; junction bases unmatched: 6. The CDR3 consists of 14 residues. CDR3 DNA: TGTGCCAGCAGGCCTGACAGGGGGCAAACTGAAGCTTTCTTT. Protein: CASRPDRGQTEAFF.

The gene calls are TRBV9 and TRBJ1-2, with D uncertain. This CDR3 comprises 12 residues. Trimming pared 3 bases from V and 4 bases from J, leaving 7 bases between. Germline CDR1 reads SGDLS; CDR2 reads YYNGEE. For the CDR3, the DNA is TGTGCCAGCAGCGGGCAAAGCTATGGCTACACCTTC. Translating gives CASSGQSYGYTF.

The chain has TRBV6-5 and TRBJ2-7, with TRBD1 as a possible D gene (5 bases). Germline V gene data show CDR1 as MNHEY and CDR2 as SVGAGI. This CDR3 comprises 14 residues. Deletions cut 7 bases from V and 5 bases from J, with 18 bases between. In DNA, the CDR3 is TGTGCCAGCAAAATGAGATTTTTAGGGGACGAGCAGTACTTC. This sequence encodes CASKMRFLGDEQYF.

This chain connects TRBV29-1 to TRBJ2-2, with D perhaps TRBD2 (7 bases). V shed 7 bases and J shed 6 bases, with 12 bases lying between them. In germline, CDR1 is SQVTM, CDR2 ANQGSEA. CDR3 length: 12 amino acids. The CDR3 DNA is TGCAGCGCGGGGGGCATTTCCGGGGAGCTGTTTTTT. This translates into CSAGGISGELFF.

The gene calls are TRBV4-1 and TRBJ1-5; TRBD1 matches 7 bases. The CDR3 totals 17 residues. Germline values: CDR1 MGHRA, CDR2 YSYEKL. V lost 3 bases to trimming and J lost 3 bases; unmatched junction nucleotides: 11. The DNA for the CDR3 is TGCGCCAGCAGCCAGGGACCCTGGGGACAGCCCAATCAGCCCCAGCATTTT. It translates to CASSQGPWGQPNQPQHF.

Details on this clone: Other DNA variants within this sample encode the same CDR3. CDR3 DNA: TGCGCCAGCAGCCCTAGCAGCAATCAGCCCCAGCATTTT. This translates into CASSPSSNQPQHF. The chain uses TRBV5-1 and TRBJ1-5; D unresolved. Germline CDR1 reads SGHRS; CDR2 reads YFSETQ. With 4 bases removed from V and 1 base from J, the gap between germline ends came to 6 bases. The CDR3 has 13 amino acids. The full variable domain, with the rest looked up from reference TRBV5-1 and TRBJ1-5, is KAGVTQTPRYLIKTRGQQVTLSCSPISGHRSVSWYQQTPGQGLQFLFEYFSETQRNKGNFPGRFSGRQFSNSRSEMNVSTLELGDSALYLCASSPSSNQPQHFGDGTRLSIL.

The chain is built from TRBV2 and TRBJ1-4, with 10 bases lining up with TRBD1. Germline CDR1 SNHLY, CDR2 FYNNEI. CDR3 length: 16 residues. V was clipped by 7 bases and J by 0 bases; unmatched bases: 5. The CDR3 coding sequence is TGTGCCAGCATTTACGGACAGGGGGCAACTAATGAAAAACTGTTTTTT. This gives the protein CASIYGQGATNEKLFF.

The chain recombines TRBV30 with TRBJ1-1; tentative D call: TRBD1 (5 bases). CDR3 length: 14 residues. Trimming removed 0 bases at V and 0 bases at J, with 8 bases between. Germline values: CDR1 GTSNPN, CDR2 SVGIG (reference sequence). CDR3 coding DNA: TGTGCCTGGAGTGTACCGGGGGTGAACACTGAAGCTTTCTTT. It translates to CAWSVPGVNTEAFF.

This clone has only a few counts. The V gene is TRBV7-9, the J gene TRBJ1-3; 7 nucleotides agree with TRBD1. The CDR3 totals 16 residues. V shed 6 bases, J shed 3 bases, and the junction held 11 bases outside the gene matches. Germline assignment: CDR1 SEHNR and CDR2 FQNEAQ (reference sequence). The CDR3 loop reads CASRKPGGQVGNTIYF. The CDR3 DNA reads TGTGCCAGCAGAAAACCAGGGGGGCAGGTTGGAAACACCATATATTTT.

The chain recombines TRBV5-4 with TRBJ2-1, with 14 bases aligning to TRBD2. V dropped 0 bases and J dropped 4; count of bases not matched to a gene: 0. Germline CDR1 SGHNT, CDR2 YYREEE (reference sequence). The CDR3 is 16 residues long. CDR3 in amino acids: CASSLGTSGGYNEQFF. In DNA form, the CDR3 reads TGTGCCAGCAGCTTGGGGACTAGCGGGGGGTACAATGAGCAGTTCTTC.